This T cell receptor (beta chain) appears in the sequencing data of a study of technical replicates of blood from four donors. In germline, CDR1 is SNHLY, CDR2 FYNNEI. The CDR3 is 15 residues long. A word on this clone: The germline gene is not matched at one end of the junction; a read error may be the cause.

Measured with immunoSEQ multiplex PCR; TCRdb has only the in-frame clones, and not every one. This table has 65,000 to 85,000 clones, 96% appearing once. The chain joins TRBV2 to TRBJ2-7; TRBD2 matches 12 bases. This sequence was found in a human donor in good health. The sequencing input was T cells isolated from PBMCs. The DNA of the CDR3 is TGTGCCAGCAGTGGGGGGACTAGCGGGTTGTACGGGCAGTACTTC. Its protein product is CASSGGTSGLYGQYF.